Given below is one T cell receptor beta chain in context. Antigen specificity is unknown. This sample was taken from a study of human T cells and chemical hapten exposure. In the study overall: It was small differences in pooled library volume that mainly caused per-sample TCR yields to vary.

V gave up 1 base and J gave up 3 bases, with 16 bases separating them. The CDR3 is 16 amino acids. Germline V gene lookup returns CDR1 MDHEN and CDR2 SYDVKM. Indicated time point: healthy volunteer bleed at 2 weeks. The total RNA was obtained from whole blood that was not fractionated. The study's library attached unique molecular identifiers to single cDNA molecules. In the original workflow: The number of TCRs in each sample had a median of approximately 96,000 and spanned about 23,224 to 690,600. TCRdb reprocessed the RACE reads with MiXCR, giving one entry per CDR3 protein. In this record, the V and J calls reflect TCRdb's handling and not the investigators' own analysis. Of roughly 130,000 distinct CDR3 sequences listed, approximately 9.5% were seen once; the top ten hold about 1.8%. The study's findings and limits: After DPC sensitization, TCRs above 1 in 1000 frequency showed no change.

This sequence was found in a male donor in good health. Some clones in this sample may be carry-over from other donors' samples. The sample was whole blood. The chain recombines TRBV28 with TRBJ2-7; no reliable D call. CDR3 sequence: CASSLSDSSGHYEQYF. The CDR3 nucleotides read TGTGCCAGCAGTTTATCCGACTCCTCAGGCCACTACGAGCAGTACTTC.